Below are 3 T cell receptor beta chains sequenced from a single sample in a study of T cells in Graves' hyperthyroidism and ophthalmopathy. It was RNA transcripts that yielded the amplified TCR beta CDR3 regions. The TCR CDR3 was amplified in a first-round RT-PCR using the HTBI primer set. In TCRdb, the multiplex PCR reads were re-called with MiXCR into one record per CDR3 protein. Found here are 550,000 to 800,000 distinct CDR3 sequences, roughly 15% of them singletons; the top ten hold approximately 8%. Source material: blood. These receptors originate from a man aged 18 to 30 with Graves' hyperthyroidism.

This clonotype has at least ten counts. The chain combines TRBV6-2 or TRBV6-3 with TRBJ2-7, with D possibly matching TRBD2 (6 bases). CDR1 is MNHEY and CDR2 is SVGEGT in the germline V gene. CDR3 length equals 15 residues. V gave up 2 bases and J gave up 6 bases, with 17 bases separating them. CDR3: CASSYRAGSDFEQYF. CDR3 DNA sequence: TGTGCCAGCAGTTACCGTGCCGGGAGCGACTTCGAGCAGTACTTC.

This clonotype occurred many times. The V call is TRBV5-5, the J call TRBJ1-5; no firm D call. The CDR3 totals 15 residues. V lost 3 bases and J lost 1, with 11 bases in between. Germline loops: CDR1 SGHKS, CDR2 YYEKEE (reference sequence). The DNA of the CDR3 is TGTGCCAGCAGCTCCGGGGTGAGGAGCAATCAGCCCCAGCATTTT. Amino acids: CASSSGVRSNQPQHF.

This clonotype came up many times. The V gene is TRBV2, the J gene TRBJ2-7; D might be TRBD1 (5 bases). The germline CDR1 and CDR2 sequences are SNHLY and FYNNEI. Between the trimmed V and J ends, which lost 2 bases and 2 bases, there was a span of 13 bases. The CDR3 has 15 residues. In DNA, the CDR3 is TGTGCCAGCAGTGAAAGGGGCCCTGGCCCCTACGAGCAGTACTTC. This encodes CASSERGPGPYEQYF.